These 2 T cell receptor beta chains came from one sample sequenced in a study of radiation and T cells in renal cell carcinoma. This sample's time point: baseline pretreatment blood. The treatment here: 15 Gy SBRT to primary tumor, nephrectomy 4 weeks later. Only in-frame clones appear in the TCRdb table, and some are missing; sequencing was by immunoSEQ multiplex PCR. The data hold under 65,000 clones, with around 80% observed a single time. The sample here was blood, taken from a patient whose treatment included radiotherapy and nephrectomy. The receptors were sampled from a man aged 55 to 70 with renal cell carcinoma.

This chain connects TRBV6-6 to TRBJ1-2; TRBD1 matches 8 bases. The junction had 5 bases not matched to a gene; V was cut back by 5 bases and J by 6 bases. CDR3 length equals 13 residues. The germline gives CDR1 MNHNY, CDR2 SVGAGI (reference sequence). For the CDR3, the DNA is TGTGCCAGCAGTACGACAGGGGCGGATGGCTACACCTTC. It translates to CASSTTGADGYTF.

Here the CDR3 reads CLSWGLAAQYF. CDR3 bases: TGTCTAAGTTGGGGACTAGCGGCGCAGTATTTT. The rearrangement uses TRBV6-1 and TRBJ2-3, with 11 bases that match TRBD2. This CDR3 contains 11 residues. Germline loops: CDR1 MNHNS, CDR2 SASEGT.